The text below deals with one T cell receptor (beta chain). Its antigen is not known. A second PCR, run for about 7 to 11 cycles, used a sample-barcoded 5' primer plus a J-beta primer mix. Every cDNA was tagged by a template-switch adaptor with 12 random nucleotides. A single record per CDR3 protein comes from TCRdb applying MiXCR to the 5' RACE reads. The sample has 750,000 to 950,000 distinct CDR3 sequences; 50% to 65% are singletons. This sample is part of a study of blood T cells in healthy people across ages. Study results and caveats: There were more naive CD4+ cells and higher diversity in long-lived donors than in aged donors.

Caucasian individuals from Russia who were healthy and aged roughly 6 to 90 acted as donors. This clonotype was sampled from a man older than 75 in good health. Sequenced input: blood.

The CDR3 protein is CSAREARGLETQYF. The CDR3 region has the DNA TGCAGTGCTAGAGAGGCCCGGGGGTTGGAGACCCAGTACTTC. The chain employs TRBV20-1 and TRBJ2-5; the D gene is possibly TRBD2 (6 bases). Germline-derived CDR1 and CDR2 are DFQATT and SNEGSKA (reference sequence). CDR3 length: 14 amino acids. Trimming removed 0 bases from V and 5 bases from J, with 13 bases in between.